In its sample, the clone carrying this T cell receptor (beta chain) was seen many times. Its target is not known. Per the germline V gene, CDR1 is MNHEY and CDR2 is SVGAGI. The CDR3 is 13 residues long. V was cut by 2 bases and J by 7 bases, with 9 bases left in between. The entry originates in a study of early T cells in non-severe SARS-CoV-2 infection. General observations from the study: Matching against VDJdb likely underestimated virus-specific expansions, favoring anti-spike CD8.

Individual cDNA molecules received unique molecular identifiers. TCRdb re-derived calls from the 5' RACE reads in MiXCR, one entry per CDR3 protein. The table includes 35,000 to 45,000 distinct CDR3 sequences, 9.9% detected once. This TCR was recovered from an adult who was a healthcare worker with PCR-confirmed SARS-CoV-2 infection or an uninfected control (not recorded which). Sequencing used whole blood. This sequence joins TRBV6-5 and TRBJ1-5; D gene unclear. CDR3 loop: CASSYVGGQPQHF. CDR3 nucleotides: TGTGCCAGCAGTTACGTGGGAGGGCAGCCCCAGCATTTT.